The sequence of this T cell receptor beta chain was determined in a study of T cell responses to AZD1222 COVID-19 vaccine. Study results and limitations: Receipt of two AZD1222 doses was followed by a rise in Spike-specific TCR breadth and depth. Donors were chiefly white British, with a greater number of females, and clonal diversity was perhaps underestimated.

Assay used: immunoSEQ multiplex PCR; TCRdb lists only in-frame clones, some missing. The data show roughly 180,000 clones, approximately 94% seen once. Concerning this clone itself: The antigen remains undetermined.

Germline loops: CDR1 SGHNT, CDR2 YENEEA. This CDR3 spans 14 amino acids. V was trimmed by 3 bases and J by 1 base, leaving 6 bases between them. Sequenced here: peripheral blood, sampled on day 0 of AZD1222 vaccination. The source of this sequence is an adult in good health. The rearrangement uses TRBV11-3 and TRBJ2-2; D not resolved. CDR3 nucleotides: TGTGCCAGCAGCTTCTCAGGGAACACCGGGGAGCTGTTTTTT. This translates into CASSFSGNTGELFF.